The 14 T cell receptor beta chains below all came from one sample that was sequenced in a study of circulating CD8 cells and anti-PD-1 response in melanoma. Using approximately 15 ng of total RNA, TCR libraries were made with the QIAseq Immune Repertoire TCR panel. One entry per CDR3 protein results from TCRdb running MiXCR on the reads. The sample has some 260 distinct CDR3 sequences, roughly 8% seen once. From live CD3+CD8+TCRalphabeta+ cells, four PD-1 and/or TIGIT subsets were sorted. The sample was CD8+ T cells from PBMCs, taken at baseline or after one month of anti-PD-1 therapy (not recorded which). The receptors originated from a human donor with melanoma.

To note about this clonotype: A much larger clone lies one base from this, so it may be a read error. J is TRBJ1-2 and V is TRBV28; 10 bases align to TRBD1. Per the germline V gene, CDR1 is MDHEN and CDR2 is SYDVKM. This CDR3 is built from 16 residues. CDR3 in DNA: TGTGCCAGCAGTTTATTAGGTGGGACAGGGGTCTATGGCCACACCTTC. Translated: CASSLLGGTGVYGHTF.

By sample share, this clonotype is medium-sized (0.01 to 0.1%). The CDR3 protein is CATGDLKGGGTGELFF. The DNA for the CDR3 is TGTGCCACCGGGGACCTAAAGGGAGGGGGGACCGGGGAGCTGTTTTTT. The J gene is TRBJ2-2, the V gene TRBV28, with D perhaps TRBD2 (7 bases). The CDR3 loop spans 16 amino acids. CDR1 and CDR2 from the germline V gene are MDHEN and SYDVKM. V was cut by 10 bases and J by 5 bases, with 23 bases left in between.

Within the sample, this clonotype is medium-sized. The chain couples TRBV25-1 to TRBJ2-7, with D possibly TRBD2 on 5 matching bases. Germline CDR1 is MGHDK and CDR2 is SYGVNS. V lost 2 bases and J lost 3, with 20 bases in between. The CDR3 spans 17 residues. The CDR3 here is CASSEDGYSGEDYEQYF. The CDR3 DNA follows: TGTGCCAGCAGTGAAGACGGTTACAGCGGCGAGGACTACGAGCAGTACTTC.

This clonotype is labeled medium-sized. This sequence joins TRBV20-1 and TRBJ2-1, with 7 nucleotides matching TRBD2. V gave up 0 bases and J gave up 4 bases; unmatched junction bases: 12. Germline values: CDR1 DFQATT, CDR2 SNEGSKA (reference sequence). The CDR3 is made up of 17 amino acids. CDR3 amino acids: CSARDLSLAVSYNEQFF. The CDR3 bases are TGCAGTGCTAGAGATCTGAGTCTAGCGGTCTCATACAATGAGCAGTTCTTC.

By share of the sample, this clonotype is large (0.1 to 1%). The rearrangement joins TRBV29-1 to TRBJ1-2; no clear D gene. CDR1 SQVTM and CDR2 ANQGSEA come from the germline V gene. Trimming shortened V by 0 bases and J by 1 base, and 6 bases separated the two germline ends. The CDR3 runs to 13 residues. The CDR3 coding sequence is TGCAGCGTTGAAGATCAGATTAACTATGGCTACACCTTC. Translation: CSVEDQINYGYTF.

About this clonotype: A read error may be the cause here, since a much bigger clone is one base away. This chain connects TRBV27 to TRBJ2-1; the D gene is possibly TRBD2 (5 bases). Germline values: CDR1 MNHEY, CDR2 SMNVEV (reference sequence). V gave up 4 bases and J gave up 8 bases, with 15 bases separating them. The CDR3 is 14 residues long. This CDR3 reads CASSSYSGYDEQFF. The CDR3 nucleotides are TGTGCCAGCAGTTCCTATTCGGGGTACGATGAGCAGTTCTTC.

This clonotype is labeled large. The rearrangement uses TRBV28 and TRBJ2-1; D gene uncertain. CDR3 length: 15 amino acids. Trimming took off 5 bases at V and 0 bases at J, with 11 bases between the two ends. CDR1 and CDR2 (germline): MDHEN, SYDVKM. The CDR3 reads CASSLTESSYNEQFF. DNA for the CDR3: TGTGCCAGCAGTCTGACTGAAAGCTCCTACAATGAGCAGTTCTTC.

By sample fraction, this clonotype is large. The chain uses TRBV6-5 and TRBJ2-2, with no clear D. V lost 4 bases and J lost 7, with 10 bases in between. The CDR3 is made up of 13 amino acids. Germline V gives CDR1 MNHEY, CDR2 SVGAGI. CDR3 loop: CASSWNIGGELFF. In DNA form, the CDR3 reads TGTGCCAGCAGTTGGAACATAGGCGGGGAGCTGTTTTTT.

This clonotype is classed as hyperexpanded. V and J are TRBV7-3 and TRBJ2-3; TRBD2 agrees at 8 bases. Unmatched junction bases numbered 8, after V lost 5 bases and J lost 4 bases. This CDR3 is built from 15 residues. The germline V gene has CDR1 SGHTA and CDR2 FQGTGA. CDR3 region: CASSRLALSADTQYF. CDR3 sequence (DNA): TGTGCCAGCAGCCGACTAGCGCTTTCAGCAGATACGCAGTATTTT.

The chain employs TRBV28 and TRBJ2-2; 9 positions agree with TRBD2. The CDR3 is made up of 18 amino acids. The J segment lost 5 bases and the V segment lost 5 bases, leaving 15 bases of the junction unmatched. Per the germline V gene, CDR1 is MDHEN and CDR2 is SYDVKM. CDR3 sequence reads: CASSPWVAGAEGTGELFF. The CDR3 coding sequence is TGTGCCAGCAGTCCCTGGGTAGCGGGAGCGGAAGGTACCGGGGAGCTGTTTTTT.

In its sample, this clonotype is large. The chain couples TRBV2 to TRBJ2-1, with D maybe TRBD2 (5 bases). Germline V gene data show CDR1 as SNHLY and CDR2 as FYNNEI. This CDR3 region has 13 residues. Between the trimmed V and J ends, which lost 5 bases and 5 bases, there was a span of 10 bases. CDR3 region: CASSSGLNNEQFF. CDR3 DNA sequence: TGTGCCAGCAGTTCTGGACTTAACAATGAGCAGTTCTTC.

Sample share makes this clonotype large. DNA for the CDR3: TGTGCCAGCAGTTTAGTGACAGCGACCAATCAGCCCCAGCATTTT. Protein product: CASSLVTATNQPQHF. The V gene is TRBV28, the J gene TRBJ1-5; possible D gene TRBD1, 5 bases. This CDR3 is 15 amino acids long. Germline V gene sequence: CDR1 MDHEN, CDR2 SYDVKM. V gave up 2 bases and J gave up 3 bases, with 11 bases separating them.

This clonotype is judged hyperexpanded (1% or more). V usage is TRBV28 and J usage is TRBJ2-2, with D possibly matching TRBD2 (6 bases). Germline V gene sequence: CDR1 MDHEN, CDR2 SYDVKM. The CDR3 consists of 13 residues. The V gene lost 3 bases and the J gene lost 5 bases, with 7 bases spanning the gap. CDR3 nucleotides: TGTGCCAGCAGTTTCCGGGGGACCGGGGAGCTGTTTTTT. Translated: CASSFRGTGELFF.

Judged by abundance, this clonotype is medium-sized. No conserved phenylalanine or tryptophan ends this CDR3, so it is likely a read error. The genes are TRBV20-1 and TRBJ2-3, with 14 bases aligning to TRBD2. The CDR3 runs 20 residues. CDR1 DFQATT and CDR2 SNEGSKA come from the germline V gene (reference sequence). Unmatched junction bases numbered 13, after V lost 2 bases and J lost 0 bases. CDR3 loop: CSARPPGLAGGTTSTDTQYS. CDR3 nucleotide sequence: TGCAGTGCTAGACCCCCTGGACTAGCGGGAGGTACCACTAGCACAGATACGCAGTATTCT.